The text below deals with one T cell receptor (beta chain). Its target is unknown. Germline CDR1 is SGHTA and CDR2 is FQGNSA. The ends were cut back, 2 bases at V and 6 bases at J, with 8 bases in the middle. The CDR3 is 13 residues long. The sample is drawn from a study of human T cells and chemical hapten exposure. In the study overall: 2% DPC was applied to approximately 2 cm by approximately 2 cm of upper inner arm skin for sensitization. Patients, chiefly female, had alopecia areata, totalis or universalis. Study-level points and caveats: TCRs above 1 in 1000 frequency stayed constant with DPC sensitization.

TCRdb re-called the RACE reads through MiXCR, storing one row per CDR3 protein. This table has 90,000 or so distinct CDR3 sequences, 10% appearing once. Time point of the sample: patch test 1, 2 weeks after DPC sensitization. The treatment: therapeutic diphenylcyclopropenone sensitization with weekly scalp DPC. Donors were 18 to 70-year-old alopecia patients suitable for DPC. The sequenced sample was whole blood, obtained in connection with sensitization to the hapten diphenylcyclopropenone (DPC). This sequence joins TRBV7-2 and TRBJ2-1, with D possibly called TRBD1 or TRBD2 (5 bases each). The TCR originated in a man in his forties or fifties with alopecia areata. Some clones in this sample may be carry-over from other donors' samples. The CDR3 DNA sequence: TGTGCCAGCAGCTTACGTGGGACCAATGAGCAGTTCTTC. Translating gives CASSLRGTNEQFF.